Included here is one T cell receptor (beta chain) sequence, with context. Its antigen is still unknown. This sample was included in a study of OX40 agonist ivuxolimab in advanced cancers. Study-wide results and caveats: More expanded clones were seen, on average, in CD8+ T cells than in CD4+.

Clones were sequenced by immunoSEQ multiplex PCR, and TCRdb holds only the in-frame ones, with some missing. The table shows fewer than 100,000 clones, with about 79% occurring only once. The receptor was isolated from an adult with an advanced solid tumor such as melanoma, head and neck, liver or kidney cancer. Sequences were derived from CD4+ or CD8+ T cells sorted from blood, sampled in a trial of the OX40 agonist ivuxolimab.

CDR3 residues: CASRKINRNTIYF. The CDR3 coding sequence is TGTGCCAGCAGGAAAATTAACAGGAACACCATATATTTT. The chain is built from TRBV6-1 and TRBJ1-3, with a weak D call TRBD1 (5 bases). The CDR3 is 13 amino acids. V lost 6 bases and J lost 7, with 13 bases in between. Germline loops: CDR1 MNHNS, CDR2 SASEGT.